The 14 T cell receptor beta chains below were found in one sample sequenced in a study of regulatory T cells in long-lasting Graves disease. Time point here: persistent/refractory GD, antithyroid drugs over 5 years with positive TRAb. The authors made the TCR library using RNA they extracted from PBMCs. Combining iRepertoire HTBI primers with Arm-PCR of CDR3 regions, the authors built TCR beta libraries. TCRdb used MiXCR to reprocess the multiplex PCR reads, holding one entry per CDR3 protein. The data contain 700,000 or so distinct CDR3 sequences, approximately 31% of them singletons. The material sequenced was peripheral blood mononuclear cells (PBMCs), taken when the disease was refractory, from a patient treated with antithyroid drugs. The receptors were gathered from a female donor with Graves disease.

The chain is built from TRBV3-1 and TRBJ1-1; D not certain. The CDR3 contains 15 residues. The germline V gene has CDR1 LGHDT and CDR2 YNNKEL (reference sequence). V was trimmed by 1 base and J by 5 bases, leaving 14 bases between them. CDR3 bases: TGTGCCAGCAGCCAAGTTCTGGGTGCGGGTACTGAAGCTTTCTTT. As protein: CASSQVLGAGTEAFF.

This clonotype has only a few counts. This chain joins TRBV2 and TRBJ1-5, with D possibly TRBD1 on 5 matching bases. V was pared by 7 bases and J by 4 bases, with 17 bases between. The CDR3 has 15 amino acids. The germline gives CDR1 SNHLY, CDR2 FYNNEI. CDR3 amino acids: CASTRGPEGNQPQHF. In DNA form, the CDR3 reads TGTGCCAGCACGCGGGGACCTGAGGGGAATCAGCCCCAGCATTTT. Based on the CDR3 plus reference TRBV2 and TRBJ1-5, the full variable domain is EPEVTQTPSHQVTQMGQEVILRCVPISNHLYFYWYRQILGQKVEFLVSFYNNEISEKSEIFDDQFSVERPDGSNFTLKIRSTKLEDSAMYFCASTRGPEGNQPQHFGDGTRLSIL.

The J gene is TRBJ2-3, the V gene TRBV11-2; TRBD1 aligns across 11 bases. Germline loops: CDR1 SGHAT, CDR2 FQNNGV. V was clipped by 5 bases and J by 3 bases; unmatched bases: 4. The CDR3 extends over 15 amino acids. CDR3 in DNA: TGTGCCAGCAGCGCGGACAGGGGGCGGACAGATACGCAGTATTTT. Its protein product is CASSADRGRTDTQYF.

The rearrangement uses TRBV29-1 and TRBJ1-1, with D tentatively TRBD1 (6 bases). CDR3 length equals 17 residues. Germline V gene data show CDR1 as SQVTM and CDR2 as ANQGSEA. Trimming took 0 bases from V and 1 from J, leaving 18 bases between them. The CDR3 DNA follows: TGCAGCGTTGAAGAGGCCGGTACAGGGCCGACGAACACTGAAGCTTTCTTT. Encoded protein: CSVEEAGTGPTNTEAFF.

The rearrangement joins TRBV27 to TRBJ1-1; D unclear. This CDR3 has 14 amino acids. In germline, CDR1 is MNHEY, CDR2 SMNVEV (reference sequence). The V and J ends lost 8 bases and 3 bases respectively, with 16 bases between them. The CDR3 DNA sequence: TGTGCCAGCTCACCCACGAGGGTGGACACTGAAGCTTTCTTT. This sequence encodes CASSPTRVDTEAFF.

The CDR3 reads CSVVPGTGGFYEQYF. In DNA, the CDR3 is TGCAGCGTTGTCCCCGGGACAGGGGGATTCTACGAGCAGTACTTC. The chain carries TRBV29-1 and TRBJ2-7; 11 bases agree with TRBD1. The CDR3 runs 15 residues. The ends lost 4 bases at V and 3 bases at J; junction bases unmatched: 8. Germline loops: CDR1 SQVTM, CDR2 ANQGSEA.

This clonotype was seen more than once but under ten times. The chain carries TRBV6-1 and TRBJ1-6, with D hard to call. This CDR3 spans 13 amino acids. V shed 7 bases and J shed 5 bases, with 9 bases lying between them. Germline CDR1 is MNHNS and CDR2 is SASEGT. CDR3 sequence: CASNGRNNSPLHF. In nucleotides, the CDR3 is TGTGCCAGCAACGGACGGAATAATTCACCCCTCCACTTT.

This clonotype was recorded a few times. This chain joins TRBV10-3 and TRBJ2-7, with 7 nucleotides matching TRBD2. V was clipped by 3 bases and J by 5 bases; unmatched bases: 7. CDR1 and CDR2 from the germline V gene are ENHRY and SYGVKD. The CDR3 sequence is 14 residues long. The CDR3 loop is CAISDPGTTDEQYF. CDR3 DNA: TGTGCCATCAGTGACCCCGGGACTACGGACGAGCAGTACTTC.

The chain uses TRBV27 and TRBJ1-2, with D perhaps matching TRBD1 (6 bases). This CDR3 region has 12 residues. V lost 5 bases, J lost 7 bases, and 11 bases lay in between. Germline assignment: CDR1 MNHEY and CDR2 SMNVEV (reference sequence). The CDR3, as DNA: TGTGCCAGCAGTCCGGACAGTCGTGGCTACACCTTC. This translates into CASSPDSRGYTF.

Worth noting for this clonotype: This may be a read error, as it is one base from a much larger clone. The rearrangement uses TRBV6-5 and TRBJ1-5; D is uncertain. CDR3 length: 17 amino acids. Germline loops: CDR1 MNHEY, CDR2 SVGAGI. V dropped 2 bases and J dropped 3 bases, with 17 bases sitting between them. The CDR3 region is CASSYNSLGYINQPQHF. CDR3 DNA: TGTGCCAGCAGTTACAACTCGTTGGGTTATATCAATCAGCCCCAGCATTTT.

Ten or more counts support this clonotype. The chain carries TRBV2 and TRBJ1-6; 7 bases agree with TRBD1. V dropped 6 bases and J dropped 7; count of bases not matched to a gene: 9. In germline, CDR1 is SNHLY, CDR2 FYNNEI. CDR3 length: 15 residues. The CDR3 DNA reads TGTGCCAGCAGGAGACAAACAGGGGAAAATTCACCCCTCCACTTT. This sequence encodes CASRRQTGENSPLHF.

This clonotype was picked up a small number of times. CDR3 bases: TGTGCCAGTTCCCCCGCCGGGTACACTGAAGCTTTCTTT. Protein sequence: CASSPAGYTEAFF. The chain joins TRBV27 to TRBJ1-1; D is unclear. The CDR3 totals 13 residues. The germline CDR1 and CDR2 sequences are MNHEY and SMNVEV (reference sequence). Trimming pared 9 bases from V and 3 bases from J, leaving 14 bases between.

The sample holds many counts of this clonotype. V is TRBV12-3 or TRBV12-4 and J is TRBJ1-1, with D perhaps TRBD1 (6 bases). Trimming removed 8 bases at V and 1 base at J, with 17 bases between. The CDR3 extends over 15 amino acids. The CDR3 nucleotides read TGTGCCAGCTCCAGACAGGTCGGGGGGAACACTGAAGCTTTCTTT. It translates to CASSRQVGGNTEAFF.

The J gene is TRBJ1-5, the V gene TRBV7-2, with D unclear. The germline CDR1 and CDR2 sequences are SGHTA and FQGNSA. The V and J ends lost 5 bases and 6 bases respectively, with 14 bases between them. This CDR3 has 14 residues. The CDR3 sequence is CASSAEGRVQPQHF. The CDR3 coding sequence is TGTGCCAGCAGCGCGGAAGGGCGGGTTCAGCCCCAGCATTTT.